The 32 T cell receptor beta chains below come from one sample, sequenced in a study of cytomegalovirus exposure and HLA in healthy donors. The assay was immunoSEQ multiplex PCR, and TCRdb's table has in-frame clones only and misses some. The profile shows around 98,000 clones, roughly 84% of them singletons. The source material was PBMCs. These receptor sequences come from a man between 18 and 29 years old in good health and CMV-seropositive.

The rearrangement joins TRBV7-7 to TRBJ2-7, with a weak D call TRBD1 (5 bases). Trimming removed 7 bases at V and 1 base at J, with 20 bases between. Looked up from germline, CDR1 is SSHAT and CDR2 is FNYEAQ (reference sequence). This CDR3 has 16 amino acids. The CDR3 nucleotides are TGTGCCAGCATGGCAGGGATTAATAAAGTATCCTACGAGCAGTACTTC. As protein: CASMAGINKVSYEQYF. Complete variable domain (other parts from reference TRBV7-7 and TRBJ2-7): GAGVSQSPRYKVTKRGQDVTLRCDPISSHATLYWYQQALGQGPEFLTYFNYEAQPDKSGLPSDRFSAERPEGSISTLTIQRTEQRDSAMYRCASMAGINKVSYEQYFGPGTRLTVT.

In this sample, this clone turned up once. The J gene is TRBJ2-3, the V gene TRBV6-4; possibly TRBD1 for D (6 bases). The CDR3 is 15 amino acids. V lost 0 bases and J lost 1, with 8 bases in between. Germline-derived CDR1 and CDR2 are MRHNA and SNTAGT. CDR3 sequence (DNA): TGTGCCAGCAGTGACTCACCAGGGGGCACAGATACGCAGTATTTT. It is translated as CASSDSPGGTDTQYF.

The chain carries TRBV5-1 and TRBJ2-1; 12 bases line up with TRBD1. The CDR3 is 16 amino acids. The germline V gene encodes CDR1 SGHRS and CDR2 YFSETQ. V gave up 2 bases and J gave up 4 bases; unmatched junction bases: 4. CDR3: CASSLLGQGAYNEQFF. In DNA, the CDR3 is TGCGCCAGCAGCTTATTGGGACAGGGGGCTTACAATGAGCAGTTCTTC.

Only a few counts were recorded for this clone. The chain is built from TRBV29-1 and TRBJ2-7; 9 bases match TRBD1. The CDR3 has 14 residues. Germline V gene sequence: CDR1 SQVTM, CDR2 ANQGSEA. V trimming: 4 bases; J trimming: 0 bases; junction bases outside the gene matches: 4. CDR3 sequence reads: CSVADRGDSYEQYF. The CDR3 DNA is TGCAGCGTTGCTGACAGGGGGGACTCCTACGAGCAGTACTTC.

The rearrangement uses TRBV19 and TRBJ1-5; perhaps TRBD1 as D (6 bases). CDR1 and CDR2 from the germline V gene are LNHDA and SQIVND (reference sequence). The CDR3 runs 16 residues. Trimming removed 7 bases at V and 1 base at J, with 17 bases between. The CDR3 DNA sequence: TGTGCCAGTACCGGGGGGAGCAGGGGCAGCAATCAGCCCCAGCATTTT. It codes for CASTGGSRGSNQPQHF.

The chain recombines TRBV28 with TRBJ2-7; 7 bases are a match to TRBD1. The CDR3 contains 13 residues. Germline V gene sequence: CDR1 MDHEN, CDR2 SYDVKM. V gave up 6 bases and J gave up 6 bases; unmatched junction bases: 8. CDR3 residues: CASRGQDPSEQYF. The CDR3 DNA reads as TGTGCCAGCAGAGGACAGGACCCGAGCGAGCAGTACTTC.

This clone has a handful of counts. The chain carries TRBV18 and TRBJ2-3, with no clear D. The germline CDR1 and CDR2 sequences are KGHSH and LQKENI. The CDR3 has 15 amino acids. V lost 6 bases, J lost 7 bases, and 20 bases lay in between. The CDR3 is CASSYEGPGGHTQYF. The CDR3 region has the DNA TGTGCCAGCTCGTACGAAGGCCCCGGTGGGCATACGCAGTATTTT.

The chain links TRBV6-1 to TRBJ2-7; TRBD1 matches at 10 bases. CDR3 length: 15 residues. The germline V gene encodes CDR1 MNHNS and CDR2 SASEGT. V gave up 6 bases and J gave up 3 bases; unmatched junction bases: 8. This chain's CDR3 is CASRGTGAGVYEQYF. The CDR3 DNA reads TGTGCCAGCAGGGGGACAGGGGCCGGAGTCTACGAGCAGTACTTC.

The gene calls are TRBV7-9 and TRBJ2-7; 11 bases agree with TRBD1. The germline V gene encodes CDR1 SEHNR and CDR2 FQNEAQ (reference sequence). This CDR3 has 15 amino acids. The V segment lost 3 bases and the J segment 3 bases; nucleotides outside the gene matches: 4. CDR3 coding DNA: TGTGCCAGCAGCTTTACCGGGACAGGGGGCTACGAGCAGTACTTC. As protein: CASSFTGTGGYEQYF.

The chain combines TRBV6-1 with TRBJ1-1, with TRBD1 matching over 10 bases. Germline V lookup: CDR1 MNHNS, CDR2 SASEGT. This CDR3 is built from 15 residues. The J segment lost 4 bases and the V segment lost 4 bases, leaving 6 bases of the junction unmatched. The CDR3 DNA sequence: TGTGCCAGCAGTGCGGGACAGGGGATTATCACTGAAGCTTTCTTT. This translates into CASSAGQGIITEAFF.

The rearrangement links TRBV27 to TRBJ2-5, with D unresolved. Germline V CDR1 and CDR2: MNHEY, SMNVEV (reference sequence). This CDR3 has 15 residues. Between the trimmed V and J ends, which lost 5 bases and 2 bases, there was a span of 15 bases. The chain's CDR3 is CASSLRWSPQETQYF. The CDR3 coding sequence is TGTGCCAGCAGTCTAAGGTGGAGCCCGCAAGAGACCCAGTACTTC.

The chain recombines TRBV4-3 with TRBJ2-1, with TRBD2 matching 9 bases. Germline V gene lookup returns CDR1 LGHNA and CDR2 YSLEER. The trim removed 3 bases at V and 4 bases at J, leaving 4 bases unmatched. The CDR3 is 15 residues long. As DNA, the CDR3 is TGCGCCAGCAGCCAGGCGGGACTAGCATACAATGAGCAGTTCTTC. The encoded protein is CASSQAGLAYNEQFF.

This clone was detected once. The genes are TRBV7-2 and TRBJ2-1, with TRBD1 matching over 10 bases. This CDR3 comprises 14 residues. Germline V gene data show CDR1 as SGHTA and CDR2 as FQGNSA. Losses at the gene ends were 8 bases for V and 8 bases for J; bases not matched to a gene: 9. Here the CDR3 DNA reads TGTGCCAGCGTTCCGGGACAGGGGTCCTATGAGCAGTTCTTC. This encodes CASVPGQGSYEQFF.

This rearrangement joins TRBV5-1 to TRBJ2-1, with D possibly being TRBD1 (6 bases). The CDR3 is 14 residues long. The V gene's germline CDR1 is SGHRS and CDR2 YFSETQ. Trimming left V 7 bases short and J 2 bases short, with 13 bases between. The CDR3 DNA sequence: TGCGCCAGCTCCAAGGACAGAACCTACAATGAGCAGTTCTTC. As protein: CASSKDRTYNEQFF.

CDR3: CSVDSSGARNEQFF. In DNA form, the CDR3 reads TGCAGCGTTGATTCTAGCGGGGCGAGAAATGAGCAGTTCTTC. V usage is TRBV29-1 and J usage is TRBJ2-1; 9 nucleotides align to TRBD2. Looked up from germline, CDR1 is SQVTM and CDR2 is ANQGSEA. This CDR3 contains 14 residues. Losses at the gene ends were 3 bases for V and 7 bases for J; bases not matched to a gene: 7.

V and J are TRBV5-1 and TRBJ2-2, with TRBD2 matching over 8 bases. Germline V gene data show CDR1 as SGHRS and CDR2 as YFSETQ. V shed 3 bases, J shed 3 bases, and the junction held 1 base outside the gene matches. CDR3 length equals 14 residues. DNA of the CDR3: TGCGCCAGCAGCTCGGGAGGGCACACCGGGGAGCTGTTTTTT. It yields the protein CASSSGGHTGELFF.

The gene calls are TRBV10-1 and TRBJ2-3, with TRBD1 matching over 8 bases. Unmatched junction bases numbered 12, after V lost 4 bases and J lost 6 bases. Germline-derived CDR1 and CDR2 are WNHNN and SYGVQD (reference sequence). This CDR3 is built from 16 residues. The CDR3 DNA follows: TGCGCCAGCAGTGGGTCCGGGACAGGAGCAGCCGATACGCAGTATTTT. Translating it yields CASSGSGTGAADTQYF.

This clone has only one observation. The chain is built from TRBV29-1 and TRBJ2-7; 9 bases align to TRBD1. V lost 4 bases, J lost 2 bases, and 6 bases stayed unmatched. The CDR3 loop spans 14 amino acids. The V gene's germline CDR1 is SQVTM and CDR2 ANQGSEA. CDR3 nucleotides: TGCAGCGTTGCCGGGACAGGGAAGGCCTACGAGCAGTACTTC. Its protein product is CSVAGTGKAYEQYF.

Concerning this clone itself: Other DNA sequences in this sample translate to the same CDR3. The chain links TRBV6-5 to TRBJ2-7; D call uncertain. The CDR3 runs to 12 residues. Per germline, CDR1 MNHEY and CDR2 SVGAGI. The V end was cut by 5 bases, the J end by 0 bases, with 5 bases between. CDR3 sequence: CASSPNSYEQYF. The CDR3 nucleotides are TGTGCCAGCAGTCCCAACTCCTACGAGCAGTACTTC.

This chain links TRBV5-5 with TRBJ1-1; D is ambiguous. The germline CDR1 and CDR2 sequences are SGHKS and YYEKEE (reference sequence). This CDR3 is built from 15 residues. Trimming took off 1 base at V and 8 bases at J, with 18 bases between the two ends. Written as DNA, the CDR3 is TGTGCCAGCAGCTTGAATCTTGCGATCGCGGGGGAAGCTTTCTTT. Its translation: CASSLNLAIAGEAFF.

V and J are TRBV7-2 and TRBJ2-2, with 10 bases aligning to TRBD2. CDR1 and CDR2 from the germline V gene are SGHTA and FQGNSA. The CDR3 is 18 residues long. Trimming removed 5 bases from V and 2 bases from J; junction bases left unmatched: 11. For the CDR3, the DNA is TGTGCCAGCAGCCCATGGAACCTAGCGGGAGTTAACACCGGGGAGCTGTTTTTT. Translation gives CASSPWNLAGVNTGELFF. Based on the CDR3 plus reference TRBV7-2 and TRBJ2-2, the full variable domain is GAGVSQSPSNKVTEKGKDVELRCDPISGHTALYWYRQSLGQGLEFLIYFQGNSAPDKSGLPSDRFSAERTGGSVSTLTIQRTQQEDSAVYLCASSPWNLAGVNTGELFFGEGSRLTVL.

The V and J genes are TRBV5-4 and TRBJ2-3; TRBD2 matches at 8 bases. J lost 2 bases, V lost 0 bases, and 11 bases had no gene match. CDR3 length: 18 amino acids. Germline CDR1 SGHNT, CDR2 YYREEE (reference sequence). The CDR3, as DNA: TGTGCCAGCAGCTTGGGAAAGTTTCTAGCGGGTTACACAGATACGCAGTATTTT. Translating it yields CASSLGKFLAGYTDTQYF.

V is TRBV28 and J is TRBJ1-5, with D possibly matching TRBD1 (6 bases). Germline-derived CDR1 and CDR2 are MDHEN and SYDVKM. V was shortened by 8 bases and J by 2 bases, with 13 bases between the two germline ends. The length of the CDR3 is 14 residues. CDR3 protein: CASFPQGGNQPQHF. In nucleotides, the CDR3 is TGTGCCAGCTTCCCACAGGGCGGCAATCAGCCCCAGCATTTT.

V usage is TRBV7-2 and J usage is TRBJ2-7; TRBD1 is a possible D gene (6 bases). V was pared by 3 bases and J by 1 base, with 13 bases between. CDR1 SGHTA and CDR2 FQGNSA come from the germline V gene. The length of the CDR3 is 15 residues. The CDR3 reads CASSFSGTRSYEQYF. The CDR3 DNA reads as TGTGCCAGCAGCTTCTCCGGGACACGTTCCTACGAGCAGTACTTC.

CDR3 protein: CASSYGWTGDEQYF. CDR3 bases: TGTGCCAGCAGCTACGGGTGGACAGGGGACGAGCAGTACTTC. The V gene is TRBV6-5, the J gene TRBJ2-7; 9 positions match TRBD1. V lost 6 bases to trimming and J lost 5 bases; unmatched junction nucleotides: 8. This CDR3 region has 14 residues. Per germline, CDR1 MNHEY and CDR2 SVGAGI.

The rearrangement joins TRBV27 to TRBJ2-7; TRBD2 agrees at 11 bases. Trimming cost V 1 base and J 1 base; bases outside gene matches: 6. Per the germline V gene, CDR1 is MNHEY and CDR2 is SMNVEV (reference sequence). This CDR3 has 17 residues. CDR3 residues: CASSLYGGLADSYEQYF. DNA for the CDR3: TGTGCCAGCAGTTTATACGGGGGACTAGCGGATTCCTACGAGCAGTACTTC.

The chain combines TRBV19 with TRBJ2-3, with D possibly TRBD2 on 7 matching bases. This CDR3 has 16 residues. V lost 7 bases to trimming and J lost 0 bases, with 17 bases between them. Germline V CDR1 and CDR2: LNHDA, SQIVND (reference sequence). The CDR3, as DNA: TGTGCCAGTATGGGCGGGGGACACCCGAGCACAGATACGCAGTATTTT. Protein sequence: CASMGGGHPSTDTQYF. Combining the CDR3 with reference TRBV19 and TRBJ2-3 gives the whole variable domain DGGITQSPKYLFRKEGQNVTLSCEQNLNHDAMYWYRQDPGQGLRLIYYSQIVNDFQKGDIAEGYSVSREKKESFPLTVTSAQKNPTAFYLCASMGGGHPSTDTQYFGPGTRLTVL.

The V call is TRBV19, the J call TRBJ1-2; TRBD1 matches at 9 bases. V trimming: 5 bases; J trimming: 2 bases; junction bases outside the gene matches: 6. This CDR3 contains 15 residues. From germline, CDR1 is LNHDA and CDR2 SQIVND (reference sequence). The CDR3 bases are TGTGCCAGTAGTGCACAGACAGGGGGAAACTATGGCTACACCTTC. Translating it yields CASSAQTGGNYGYTF.

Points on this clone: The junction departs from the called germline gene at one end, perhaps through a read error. This CDR3 is CSASSGGINF. The CDR3 region has the DNA TGCAGTGCTAGCTCAGGGGGCATAAACTTC. V and J are TRBV20-1 and TRBJ2-7, with 8 bases that match TRBD1. This CDR3 has 10 residues. CDR1 is DFQATT and CDR2 is SNEGSKA in the germline V gene (reference sequence).

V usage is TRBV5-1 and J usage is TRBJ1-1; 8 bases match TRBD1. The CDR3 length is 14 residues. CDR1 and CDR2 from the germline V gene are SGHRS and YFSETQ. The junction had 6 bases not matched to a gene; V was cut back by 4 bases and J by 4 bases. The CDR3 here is CASSNGQGGTEAFF. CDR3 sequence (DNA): TGCGCCAGCAGCAACGGACAGGGCGGCACTGAAGCTTTCTTT.

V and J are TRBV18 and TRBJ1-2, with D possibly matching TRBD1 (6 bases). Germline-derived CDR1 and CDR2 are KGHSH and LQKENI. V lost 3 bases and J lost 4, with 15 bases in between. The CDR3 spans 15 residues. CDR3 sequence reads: CASSPGRGAGYGYTF. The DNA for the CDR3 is TGTGCCAGCTCACCGGGCAGGGGCGCCGGCTATGGCTACACCTTC.

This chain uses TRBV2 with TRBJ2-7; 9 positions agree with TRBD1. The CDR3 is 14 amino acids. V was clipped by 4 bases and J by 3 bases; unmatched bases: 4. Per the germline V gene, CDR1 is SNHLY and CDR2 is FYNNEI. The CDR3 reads CASSGGQGRYEQYF. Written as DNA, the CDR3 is TGTGCCAGCAGTGGGGGACAGGGTCGCTACGAGCAGTACTTC. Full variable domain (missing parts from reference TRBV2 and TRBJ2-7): EPEVTQTPSHQVTQMGQEVILRCVPISNHLYFYWYRQILGQKVEFLVSFYNNEISEKSEIFDDQFSVERPDGSNFTLKIRSTKLEDSAMYFCASSGGQGRYEQYFGPGTRLTVT.